What follows is one T cell receptor (beta chain) and its context. The entry originates in a study of Ad26.COV2.S vaccination and SARS-CoV-2 variants. This CDR3 region has 18 residues. Germline assignment: CDR1 LGHNA and CDR2 YSLEER. V was clipped by 0 bases and J by 8 bases; unmatched bases: 16. Documented treatment: approximately 18 received Ad26.COV2.S at low or high dose, single or two shots; several received placebo; per-sample allocation not given. At day 63 after the first vaccine or placebo injection, samples were drawn. Sequencing used immunoSEQ multiplex PCR; TCRdb keeps in-frame clones, though not all of them. Of 300,000 to 350,000 clones listed, 75% to 90% are singletons.

The chain is built from TRBV4-3 and TRBJ1-2; 9 nucleotides agree with TRBD1. The receptor was derived from a person aged 18-60 years who received the Ad26.COV2.S COVID-19 vaccine or a placebo. The sample consisted of peripheral blood, taken in a trial of Ad26.COV2.S vaccine versus placebo. CDR3 bases: TGCGCCAGCAGCCAAGAGGTGGACTACGGACAGGGGCCCGTGGGCTACACCTTC. Its translation is CASSQEVDYGQGPVGYTF.